These 18 T cell receptor beta chains were sequenced from one sample in a study of cytomegalovirus exposure and HLA in healthy donors. The PCR contained 60 Vbeta and 13 Jbeta primers. Method: immunoSEQ multiplex PCR; TCRdb's copy keeps in-frame clones and lacks some. The sample table sets out 38,000 or so clones. Sequencing input: PBMCs. The source of these receptors is a middle-aged man in good health and CMV-seropositive.

This chain joins TRBV19 and TRBJ1-5; TRBD1 matches 8 bases. V trimming: 6 bases; J trimming: 2 bases; junction bases outside the gene matches: 0. The CDR3 loop spans 13 amino acids. The germline V gene has CDR1 LNHDA and CDR2 SQIVND (reference sequence). The CDR3 nucleotides read TGTGCCAGTAGGGACAGGGGCAATCAGCCCCAGCATTTT. It encodes CASRDRGNQPQHF.

This chain links TRBV7-2 with TRBJ2-1, with a weak D call TRBD2 (6 bases). The ends were cut back, 5 bases at V and 8 bases at J, with 19 bases in the middle. The CDR3 loop spans 15 amino acids. CDR1 and CDR2 (germline): SGHTA, FQGNSA. For the CDR3, the DNA is TGTGCCAGCAGCCCCAAACGCGGCCCGGGAGATGAGCAGTTCTTC. It encodes CASSPKRGPGDEQFF. The full variable domain, its missing parts supplied by reference TRBV7-2 and TRBJ2-1, is GAGVSQSPSNKVTEKGKDVELRCDPISGHTALYWYRQSLGQGLEFLIYFQGNSAPDKSGLPSDRFSAERTGGSVSTLTIQRTQQEDSAVYLCASSPKRGPGDEQFFGPGTRLTVL.

The chain is built from TRBV11-2 and TRBJ1-4, with D possibly matching TRBD1 (5 bases). The germline V gene has CDR1 SGHAT and CDR2 FQNNGV. The CDR3 is 13 residues long. The ends were cut back, 5 bases at V and 8 bases at J, with 12 bases in the middle. CDR3 sequence reads: CASSPWGEEKLFF. CDR3 bases: TGTGCCAGCAGCCCATGGGGGGAGGAAAAACTGTTTTTT.

The V and J genes are TRBV4-1 and TRBJ1-5, with a possible D match to TRBD1 (6 bases). Trimming left V 1 base short and J 7 bases short, with 17 bases between. Germline V lookup: CDR1 MGHRA, CDR2 YSYEKL. This CDR3 spans 16 amino acids. In DNA form, the CDR3 reads TGCGCCAGCAGCCAAGGAGGGGGTTGGGGGGGACAGCCCCAGCATTTT. Translation gives CASSQGGGWGGQPQHF.

J is TRBJ2-5 and V is TRBV7-2; a possible D gene is TRBD1 (5 bases). The better agreement between TRBJ2-7 and the DNA end casts doubt on the J call. Germline CDR1 is SGHTA and CDR2 is FQGNSA. The CDR3 loop spans 14 amino acids. The CDR3 reads CASSLGKTAYEQYF. CDR3 in DNA: TGTGCCAGCAGCTTAGGAAAGACAGCCTACGAGCAGTACTTC.

The chain links TRBV29-1 to TRBJ2-3; D is unclear. CDR1 and CDR2 from the germline V gene are SQVTM and ANQGSEA. This CDR3 is 11 amino acids long. The V and J ends lost 4 bases and 0 bases respectively, with 2 bases between them. The CDR3: CSVASTDTQYF. The CDR3 DNA sequence: TGCAGCGTTGCGAGCACAGATACGCAGTATTTT.

The chain joins TRBV27 to TRBJ2-7, with a tentative D call TRBD1 (6 bases). CDR3 size: 14 residues. The germline V gene has CDR1 MNHEY and CDR2 SMNVEV (reference sequence). V gave up 5 bases and J gave up 1 base, with 12 bases separating them. In nucleotides, the CDR3 is TGTGCCAGCAGTCCAAGGGACAATTCCTACGAGCAGTACTTC. Translated, it gives CASSPRDNSYEQYF.

The CDR3 reads CASSLAQMRNSANTGELFF. CDR3 DNA sequence: TGTGCCAGCAGCTTAGCGCAGATGAGGAACTCGGCGAACACCGGGGAGCTGTTTTTT. The chain employs TRBV7-8 and TRBJ2-2; no definite D call. The CDR3 consists of 19 residues. The ends were cut back, 0 bases at V and 0 bases at J, with 17 bases in the middle. Germline V CDR1 and CDR2: SGHVS, FQNEAQ.

The rearrangement links TRBV15 to TRBJ2-7; D is ambiguous. Between the trimmed V and J ends, which lost 3 bases and 0 bases, there was a span of 9 bases. This CDR3 has 14 amino acids. Germline CDR1 is LNHNV and CDR2 is YYDKDF (reference sequence). The CDR3 is CATSSEQSSYEQYF. In DNA form, the CDR3 reads TGTGCCACCAGCAGCGAACAAAGCTCCTACGAGCAGTACTTC.

The chain uses TRBV19 and TRBJ2-7; D is possibly TRBD1 (6 bases). The V end lost 2 bases, the J end lost 0 bases, and 11 bases lay between the germline ends. The CDR3 length is 15 residues. The germline gives CDR1 LNHDA, CDR2 SQIVND (reference sequence). This CDR3 reads CASSITGTISYEQYF. In DNA, the CDR3 is TGTGCCAGTAGTATAACCGGGACAATCTCCTACGAGCAGTACTTC.

The J gene is TRBJ1-2, the V gene TRBV7-9, with 9 bases identical to TRBD1. The CDR3 spans 15 residues. The germline gives CDR1 SEHNR, CDR2 FQNEAQ (reference sequence). The CDR3 loop is CASSYGDRVGYGYTF. The CDR3 DNA sequence: TGTGCATCCAGTTATGGGGACAGGGTCGGCTATGGCTACACCTTC.

The chain couples TRBV6-5 to TRBJ2-4, with TRBD2 matching 7 bases. V trimming: 8 bases; J trimming: 12 bases; junction bases outside the gene matches: 7. The CDR3 is 11 residues long. CDR1 MNHEY and CDR2 SVGAGI come from the germline V gene. The CDR3 region has the DNA TGTGCCAGCCGAGCGGGATGGCGTCAGTACTTC. It yields the protein CASRAGWRQYF.

CDR3 sequence: CASSLGPGDSYEQYF. The CDR3 DNA follows: TGTGCCAGCAGCTTAGGGCCAGGGGACTCCTACGAGCAGTACTTC. The chain couples TRBV13 to TRBJ2-7; TRBD1 might be the D (6 bases). V dropped 0 bases and J dropped 0 bases, with 9 bases sitting between them. The CDR3 loop spans 15 amino acids. The germline V gene has CDR1 PRHDT and CDR2 FYEKMQ (reference sequence).

This chain connects TRBV5-1 to TRBJ2-5; D possibly corresponds to TRBD1 (6 bases). Germline loops: CDR1 SGHRS, CDR2 YFSETQ. The CDR3 is 14 amino acids. Trimming pared 2 bases from V and 4 bases from J, leaving 12 bases between. CDR3: CASSLQGLGETQYF. The CDR3, as DNA: TGCGCCAGCAGCTTACAGGGCCTAGGAGAGACCCAGTACTTC.

The chain has TRBV11-3 and TRBJ2-7; TRBD2 is a possible D gene (5 bases). V was cut by 8 bases and J by 3 bases, with 14 bases left in between. Looked up from germline, CDR1 is SGHNT and CDR2 is YENEEA. This CDR3 is 13 amino acids long. The chain's CDR3 is CASERTLNYEQYF. The DNA for the CDR3 is TGTGCCAGCGAAAGGACTTTAAACTACGAGCAGTACTTC.

The chain recombines TRBV30 with TRBJ2-7; 7 nucleotides line up with TRBD2. The germline CDR1 and CDR2 sequences are GTSNPN and SVGIG (reference sequence). The CDR3 is 13 residues long. V shed 5 bases and J 5 bases; nucleotides not matched to a gene: 9. In nucleotides, the CDR3 is TGTGCCTGGGTTTGGGCAGGGAGGGACGAGCAGTACTTC. Its translation: CAWVWAGRDEQYF.

The chain links TRBV30 to TRBJ2-3; D unclear. The germline V gene encodes CDR1 GTSNPN and CDR2 SVGIG (reference sequence). The CDR3 totals 13 residues. The V end lost 5 bases, the J end lost 2 bases, and 11 bases lay between the germline ends. The CDR3 DNA reads as TGTGCCTGGGAGCCCTCCGACACAGATACGCAGTATTTT. Residues: CAWEPSDTDTQYF.

The chain combines TRBV7-2 with TRBJ2-7, with 8 bases matching TRBD2. J lost 3 bases, V lost 5 bases, and 3 bases had no gene match. Germline CDR1 reads SGHTA; CDR2 reads FQGNSA. The CDR3 contains 13 residues. CDR3 coding DNA: TGTGCCAGCAGCATCACTAGCGGCTACGAGCAGTACTTC. Translated, it gives CASSITSGYEQYF.